Each of the 4 T cell receptor beta chains below was sequenced from the same sample in a study of blood T cell repertoires in COVID-19 (dated by TCRdb to 2020 to 2022). The receptor library was made with the immunoSEQ multiplex PCR assay. Imported from immuneACCESS, the table was reduced by TCRdb to in-frame sequences with V and J called. These copies leave out some clones; in studies compared against another copy, an unresolved V gene accounts for under half, and the cause of the remainder is not known. Present in this sample are some 150,000 clones, roughly 82% of which were seen just once. The leading ten clones occupy roughly 15% of the sample. Sequencing was done on a sample of PBMCs or T cells enriched from blood (not recorded which). These receptors all come from a man aged 45-65 years who had recovered from COVID-19.

This sequence joins TRBV15 and TRBJ1-5; the D gene is possibly TRBD1 (5 bases). Trimming shortened V by 5 bases and J by 8 bases, and 10 bases separated the two germline ends. The CDR3 is made up of 12 amino acids. Germline V gene data show CDR1 as LNHNV and CDR2 as YYDKDF (reference sequence). Here the CDR3 reads CATSGGLEPQHF. The CDR3 DNA is TGTGCCACCAGCGGGGGGTTGGAGCCCCAGCATTTT. Full variable domain (rest looked up from reference TRBV15 and TRBJ1-5): DAMVIQNPRYQVTQFGKPVTLSCSQTLNHNVMYWYQQKSSQAPKLLFHYYDKDFNNEADTPDNFQSRRPNTSFCFLDIRSPGLGDTAMYLCATSGGLEPQHFGDGTRLSIL.

V usage is TRBV5-1 and J usage is TRBJ1-2, with unresolved D. In germline, CDR1 is SGHRS, CDR2 YFSETQ. Between the trimmed V and J ends, which lost 2 bases and 4 bases, there was a span of 9 bases. This CDR3 has 13 residues. The CDR3 coding sequence is TGCGCCAGCAGCTTAGAGGGAGGCTATGGCTACACCTTC. Its translation: CASSLEGGYGYTF.

CDR3 amino acids: CASSIPGMNTEAFF. The DNA for the CDR3 is TGTGCCAGTAGTATACCCGGGATGAACACTGAAGCTTTCTTT. This sequence joins TRBV19 and TRBJ1-1; D is undetermined. The CDR3 is 14 residues long. The germline V and J ends were trimmed by 2 bases and 0 bases, with 7 bases remaining between them. Germline V gene data show CDR1 as LNHDA and CDR2 as SQIVND (reference sequence).

The CDR3 coding sequence is TGCGCCAGCAGCTACGGACAGGGAACTAATGAAAAACTGTTTTTT. Its translation: CASSYGQGTNEKLFF. V gene TRBV5-1 combines with J gene TRBJ1-4; 8 nucleotides agree with TRBD1. This CDR3 comprises 15 residues. J gave up 1 base and V 3 bases, and 2 bases lay outside the gene matches. In germline, CDR1 is SGHRS, CDR2 YFSETQ.